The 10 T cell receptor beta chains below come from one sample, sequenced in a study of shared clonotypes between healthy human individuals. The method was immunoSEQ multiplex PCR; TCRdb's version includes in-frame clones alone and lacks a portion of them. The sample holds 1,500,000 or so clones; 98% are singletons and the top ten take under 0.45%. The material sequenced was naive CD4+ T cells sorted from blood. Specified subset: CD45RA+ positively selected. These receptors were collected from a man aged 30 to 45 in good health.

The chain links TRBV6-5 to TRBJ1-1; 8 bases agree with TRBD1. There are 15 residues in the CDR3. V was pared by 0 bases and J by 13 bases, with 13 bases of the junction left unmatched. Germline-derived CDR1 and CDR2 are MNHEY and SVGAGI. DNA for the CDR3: TGTGCCAGCAGTTACTCCCCCCTAGGGACAGGCTCGAATTTCTTT. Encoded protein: CASSYSPLGTGSNFF.

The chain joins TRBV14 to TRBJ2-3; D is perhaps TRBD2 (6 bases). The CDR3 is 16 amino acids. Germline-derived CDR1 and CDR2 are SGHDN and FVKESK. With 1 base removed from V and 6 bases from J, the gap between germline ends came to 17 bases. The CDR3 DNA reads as TGTGCCAGCAGCCAAGGCGATCGACTAGAGGTGGATACGCAGTATTTT. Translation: CASSQGDRLEVDTQYF. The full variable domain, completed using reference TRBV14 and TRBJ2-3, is EAGVTQFPSHSVIEKGQTVTLRCDPISGHDNLYWYRRVMGKEIKFLLHFVKESKQDESGMPNNRFLAERTGGTYSTLKVQPAELEDSGVYFCASSQGDRLEVDTQYFGPGTRLTVL.

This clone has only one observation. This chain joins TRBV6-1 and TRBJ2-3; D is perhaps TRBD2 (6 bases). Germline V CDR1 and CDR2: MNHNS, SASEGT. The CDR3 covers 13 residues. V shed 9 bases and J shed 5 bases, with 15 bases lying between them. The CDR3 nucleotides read TGTGCCAGTCGGACCCGGGGGATAGATACGCAGTATTTT. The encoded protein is CASRTRGIDTQYF.

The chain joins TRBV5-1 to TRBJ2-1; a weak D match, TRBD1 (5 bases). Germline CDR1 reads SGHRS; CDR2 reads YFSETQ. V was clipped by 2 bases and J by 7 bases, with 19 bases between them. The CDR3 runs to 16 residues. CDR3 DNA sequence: TGCGCCAGCAGCTTCGGGTCAAGGGGCGTGGTGAATGAGCAGTTCTTC. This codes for CASSFGSRGVVNEQFF.

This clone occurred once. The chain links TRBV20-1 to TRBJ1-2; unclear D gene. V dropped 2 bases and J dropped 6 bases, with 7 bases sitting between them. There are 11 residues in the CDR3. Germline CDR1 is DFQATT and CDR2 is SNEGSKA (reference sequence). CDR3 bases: TGCAGTGCTAGAAATGGGAATGGCTACACCTTC. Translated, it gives CSARNGNGYTF.

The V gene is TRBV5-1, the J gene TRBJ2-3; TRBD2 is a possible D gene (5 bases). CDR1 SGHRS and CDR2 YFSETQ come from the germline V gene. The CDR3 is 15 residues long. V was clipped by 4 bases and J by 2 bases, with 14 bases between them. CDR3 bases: TGCGCCAGCAGCCCATCTAGCCTATTCACAGATACGCAGTATTTT. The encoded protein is CASSPSSLFTDTQYF. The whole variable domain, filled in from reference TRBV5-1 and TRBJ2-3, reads KAGVTQTPRYLIKTRGQQVTLSCSPISGHRSVSWYQQTPGQGLQFLFEYFSETQRNKGNFPGRFSGRQFSNSRSEMNVSTLELGDSALYLCASSPSSLFTDTQYFGPGTRLTVL.

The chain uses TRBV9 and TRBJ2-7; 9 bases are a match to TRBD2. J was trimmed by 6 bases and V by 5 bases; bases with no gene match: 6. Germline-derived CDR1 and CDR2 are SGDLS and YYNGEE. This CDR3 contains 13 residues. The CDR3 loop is CASSGTSPSEQYF. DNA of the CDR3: TGTGCCAGCAGTGGGACTAGCCCTAGCGAGCAGTACTTC.

For the CDR3, the DNA is TGTGCCAGCAGCGACGACAGTAGCAATCAGCCCCAGCATTTT. Translated: CASSDDSSNQPQHF. The V and J genes are TRBV28 and TRBJ1-5; maybe TRBD1 (5 bases). V shed 6 bases and J shed 0 bases, with 9 bases lying between them. This CDR3 comprises 14 residues. Per germline, CDR1 MDHEN and CDR2 SYDVKM.

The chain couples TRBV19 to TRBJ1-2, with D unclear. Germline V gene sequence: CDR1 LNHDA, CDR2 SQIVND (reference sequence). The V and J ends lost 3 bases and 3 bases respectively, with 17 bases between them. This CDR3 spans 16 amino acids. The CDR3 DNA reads TGTGCCAGTAGTATTCGCGGCACAGCAGACTACTATGGCTACACCTTC. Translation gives CASSIRGTADYYGYTF.

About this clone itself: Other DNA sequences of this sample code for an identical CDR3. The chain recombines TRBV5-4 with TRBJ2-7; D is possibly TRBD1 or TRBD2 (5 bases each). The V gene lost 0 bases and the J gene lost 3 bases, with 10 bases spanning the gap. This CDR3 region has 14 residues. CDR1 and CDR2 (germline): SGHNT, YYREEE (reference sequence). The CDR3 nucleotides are TGTGCCAGCAGCTTGGAGCCAGGGAGCTACGAGCAGTACTTC. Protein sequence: CASSLEPGSYEQYF.